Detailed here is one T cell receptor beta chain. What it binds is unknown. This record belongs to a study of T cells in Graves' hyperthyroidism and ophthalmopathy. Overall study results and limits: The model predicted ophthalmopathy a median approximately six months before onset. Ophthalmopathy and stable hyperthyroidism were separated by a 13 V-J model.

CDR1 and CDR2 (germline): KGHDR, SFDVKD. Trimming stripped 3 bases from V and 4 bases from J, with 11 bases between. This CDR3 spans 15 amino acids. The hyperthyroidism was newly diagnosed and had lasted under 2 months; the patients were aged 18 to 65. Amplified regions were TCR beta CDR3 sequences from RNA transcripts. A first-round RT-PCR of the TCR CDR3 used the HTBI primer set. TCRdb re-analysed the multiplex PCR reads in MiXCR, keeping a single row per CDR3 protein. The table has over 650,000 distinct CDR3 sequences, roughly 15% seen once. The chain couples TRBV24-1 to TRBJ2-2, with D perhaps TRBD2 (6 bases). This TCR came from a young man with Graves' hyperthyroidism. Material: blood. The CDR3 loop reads CATSDGGTATGELFF. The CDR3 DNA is TGTGCCACCAGTGATGGCGGGACTGCCACCGGGGAGCTGTTTTTT.